This T cell receptor (beta chain) was observed in a study of blood T cell repertoires in COVID-19. Study-wide background: Acute and convalescent COVID-19 samples came from the United States, Italy and Spain. Sources were T cells, B-cell-depleted T cells, or PBMCs; the material itself was cDNA or gDNA.

In the study's own analysis: Amplification of reference gene primers was used by the study to estimate nucleated cell counts. Sequencing used immunoSEQ multiplex PCR; TCRdb keeps in-frame clones, though not all of them. V and J calls and clone size are those listed in that table; D and trimming were worked out from the DNA. This table has some 490,000 clones, approximately 90% appearing once. Categorization into cohorts depended on clinical history that participants reported. The source material was PBMCs or T cells enriched from blood (not recorded which). The clonotype was recovered from a woman aged 55-70 years who had recovered from COVID-19.

In DNA, the CDR3 is TGTGCCTGGACTTTGGGGGGGACTGATCAGCCCCAGCATTTT. Its translation: CAWTLGGTDQPQHF. This chain joins TRBV30 and TRBJ1-5, with TRBD1 as a possible D gene (5 bases). V lost 4 bases to trimming and J lost 5 bases, with 15 bases between them. Germline loops: CDR1 GTSNPN, CDR2 SVGIG (reference sequence). CDR3 length equals 14 residues.